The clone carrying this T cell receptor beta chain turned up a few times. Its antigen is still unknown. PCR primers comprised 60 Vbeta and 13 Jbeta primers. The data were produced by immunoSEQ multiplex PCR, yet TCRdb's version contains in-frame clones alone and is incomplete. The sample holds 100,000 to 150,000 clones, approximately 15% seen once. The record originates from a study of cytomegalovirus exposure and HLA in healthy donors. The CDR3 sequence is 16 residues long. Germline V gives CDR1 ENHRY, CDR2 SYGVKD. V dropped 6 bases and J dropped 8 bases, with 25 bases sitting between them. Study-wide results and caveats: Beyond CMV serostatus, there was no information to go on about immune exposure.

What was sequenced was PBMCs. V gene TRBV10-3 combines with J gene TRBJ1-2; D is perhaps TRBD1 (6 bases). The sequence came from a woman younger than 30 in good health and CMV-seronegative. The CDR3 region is CAIRPSAGGGLGGYTF. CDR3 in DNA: TGTGCCATCAGGCCCTCAGCGGGGGGCGGTTTAGGGGGCTACACCTTC.